Described below is a single T cell receptor beta chain sequence and its context. Its target is not known. This specimen comes from a study of cytomegalovirus exposure and HLA in healthy donors. PCR involved 60 Vbeta and 13 Jbeta primers. Sequencing was performed with immunoSEQ multiplex PCR; in TCRdb, only in-frame clones are kept and a portion is missing. The sample has approximately 70,000 clones, roughly 80% seen once; the top ten hold 2.5% to 3%. The CDR3 loop spans 12 amino acids. The germline V and J ends were trimmed by 2 bases and 4 bases, with 6 bases remaining between them. Germline lookup yields CDR1 SGHRS and CDR2 YFSETQ. Study-wide findings and caveats: Some segments of the V type, notably TRBV6-2 and TRBV6-3, were excluded as indistinguishable. TCR beta sequences numbering around 15,000 were associated with HLA alleles at 0.05 false discovery rate in a later analysis.

The source is a woman in her 30s in good health and CMV-seronegative. The chain employs TRBV5-1 and TRBJ1-1; perhaps TRBD1 as D (6 bases). Source material: PBMCs. The DNA for the CDR3 is TGCGCCAGCAGCTTACAGGGCACTGAAGCTTTCTTT. Protein sequence: CASSLQGTEAFF.